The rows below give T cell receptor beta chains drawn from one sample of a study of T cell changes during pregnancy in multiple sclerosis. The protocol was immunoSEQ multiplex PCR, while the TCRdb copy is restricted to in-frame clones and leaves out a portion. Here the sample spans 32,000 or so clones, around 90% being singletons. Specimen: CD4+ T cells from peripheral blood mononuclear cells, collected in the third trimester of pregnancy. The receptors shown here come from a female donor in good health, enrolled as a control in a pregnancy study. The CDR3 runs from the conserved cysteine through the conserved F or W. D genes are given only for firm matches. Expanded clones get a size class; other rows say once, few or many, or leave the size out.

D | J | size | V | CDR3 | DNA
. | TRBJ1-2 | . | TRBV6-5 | CASSSEIYGYTF | TGTGCCAGCAGTTCGGAGATTTATGGCTACACCTTC
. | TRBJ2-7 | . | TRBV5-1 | CASSLRDRSNEQYF | TGCGCCAGCAGCTTGAGAGACAGGTCTAACGAGCAGTACTTC
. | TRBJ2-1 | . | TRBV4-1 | CASSQDQASSHNEQFF | TGCGCCAGCAGCCAAGATCAAGCGTCATCGCACAATGAGCAGTTCTTC
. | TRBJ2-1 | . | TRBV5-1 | CASSQTSQGEQFF | TGCGCCAGCAGCCAAACCTCTCAGGGTGAGCAGTTCTTC
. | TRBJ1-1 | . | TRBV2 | CASRTGNTEAFF | TGTGCCAGCAGGACTGGGAACACTGAAGCTTTCTTT
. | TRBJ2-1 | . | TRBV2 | CASSEGRLGEQFF | TGTGCCAGCAGTGAGGGTAGACTTGGCGAGCAGTTCTTC
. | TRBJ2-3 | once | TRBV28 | CASSLGGAGSTDTQYF | TGTGCCAGCAGTTTAGGAGGGGCGGGTAGCACAGATACGCAGTATTTT
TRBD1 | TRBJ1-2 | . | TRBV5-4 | CASSSRTTGKNYGYTF | TGTGCCAGCAGCTCGAGAACGACAGGGAAGAACTATGGCTACACCTTC
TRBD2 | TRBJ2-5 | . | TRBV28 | CASSLSTGLAGGRLMKTQYF | TGTGCCAGCAGTTTGAGTACGGGACTAGCGGGGGGCCGCCTTATGAAGACCCAGTACTTC
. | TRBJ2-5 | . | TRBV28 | CASSPRGGGETQYF | TGTGCCAGCAGTCCCCGGGGAGGGGGAGAGACCCAGTACTTC
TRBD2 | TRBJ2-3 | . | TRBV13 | CASSLRDSGGKDTQYF | TGTGCCAGCAGCTTACGAGATAGCGGGGGAAAAGATACGCAGTATTTT
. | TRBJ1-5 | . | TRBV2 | CASSEALRFNQPQHF | TGTGCCAGCAGTGAAGCGCTTCGGTTTAATCAGCCCCAGCATTTT
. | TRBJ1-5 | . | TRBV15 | CATSRLPQHF | TGTGCCACCAGCAGACTGCCCCAGCATTTT
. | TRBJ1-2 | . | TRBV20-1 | CSATNGYTF | TGCAGTGCTACTAATGGCTACACCTTC
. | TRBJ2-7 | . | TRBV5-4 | CASSLDTFYEQYF | TGTGCCAGCAGCTTGGACACCTTCTACGAGCAGTACTTC
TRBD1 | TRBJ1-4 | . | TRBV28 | CASSLLTGTGGEKLFF | TGTGCCAGCAGTTTATTAACCGGGACAGGGGGTGAAAAACTGTTTTTT
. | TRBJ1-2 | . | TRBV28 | CASSSFLNYGYTF | TGTGCCAGCAGCTCCTTTCTGAACTATGGCTACACCTTC
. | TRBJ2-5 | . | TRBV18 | CASSEAVQETQYF | TGTGCCAGCTCAGAGGCTGTACAAGAGACCCAGTACTTC
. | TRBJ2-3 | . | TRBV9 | CASSVLETDTQYF | TGTGCCAGCAGCGTATTGGAGACAGATACGCAGTATTTT